Below are 26 T cell receptor beta chains sequenced from a single sample in a study of blood T cell repertoires in COVID-19. Some clones are missing from TCRdb's copy, which holds only in-frame ones; the method was immunoSEQ multiplex PCR. The sample holds fewer than 120,000 clones; 76% are singletons and the top ten take around 3.5%. Sequencing input: peripheral blood. These receptors were obtained from a woman at least 80 years old with acute or convalescent COVID-19.

The chain carries TRBV9 and TRBJ2-3; 7 nucleotides agree with TRBD2. V gave up 3 bases and J gave up 4 bases; unmatched junction bases: 8. The CDR3 length is 15 residues. The germline gives CDR1 SGDLS, CDR2 YYNGEE. DNA of the CDR3: TGTGCCAGCAGCGGCCGGGACTATTTCGCAGATACGCAGTATTTT. It specifies CASSGRDYFADTQYF.

The chain couples TRBV11-3 to TRBJ1-2; 8 nucleotides match TRBD1. Germline-derived CDR1 and CDR2 are SGHNT and YENEEA. The CDR3 runs 13 residues. Trimming at V came to 5 bases and at J to 4 bases, leaving 3 bases not matched to a gene. The CDR3 is CASSTDRGYGYTF. CDR3 nucleotide sequence: TGTGCCAGCAGCACCGACAGGGGCTATGGCTACACCTTC.

The sample holds a few counts of this clone. The gene calls are TRBV21-1 and TRBJ2-1; the D call of TRBD2 is as the table states it, not checked on the DNA. TRBV21-1 is marked as a pseudogene. The CDR3 totals 15 residues. The CDR3 here is CASSVILAGNNEQFF. CDR3 DNA sequence: TGTGCCAGCAGCGTAATACTAGCGGGGAACAATGAGCAGTTCTTC.

The rearrangement links TRBV5-1 to TRBJ2-7; D might be TRBD2 (5 bases). This CDR3 has 16 amino acids. Germline V CDR1 and CDR2: SGHRS, YFSETQ. Trimming pared 0 bases from V and 2 bases from J, leaving 15 bases between. Here the CDR3 reads CASSLELSSRTYEQYF. In DNA, the CDR3 is TGCGCCAGCAGCTTGGAGTTGTCTAGCAGGACCTACGAGCAGTACTTC. Together with reference TRBV5-1 and TRBJ2-7, the CDR3 gives the full variable domain: KAGVTQTPRYLIKTRGQQVTLSCSPISGHRSVSWYQQTPGQGLQFLFEYFSETQRNKGNFPGRFSGRQFSNSRSEMNVSTLELGDSALYLCASSLELSSRTYEQYFGPGTRLTVT.

V usage is TRBV29-1 and J usage is TRBJ2-7; 9 positions match TRBD2. Germline CDR1 reads SQVTM; CDR2 reads ANQGSEA. V was clipped by 4 bases and J by 6 bases; unmatched bases: 7. The CDR3 contains 13 residues. The CDR3 loop reads CSVVLAGPREQYF. CDR3 DNA sequence: TGCAGCGTTGTGCTAGCGGGACCTCGCGAGCAGTACTTC.

The chain has TRBV7-6 and TRBJ1-6, with no clear D. The CDR3 consists of 12 residues. CDR1 SGHVS and CDR2 FNYEAQ come from the germline V gene. The germline V and J ends were trimmed by 5 bases and 7 bases, with 6 bases remaining between them. CDR3 bases: TGTGCCAGCAGCCCCTCCAATTCACCCCTCCACTTT. Translating it yields CASSPSNSPLHF.

This chain connects TRBV6-2 or TRBV6-3 to TRBJ2-5; D unresolved. The CDR3 covers 13 residues. The germline gives CDR1 MNHEY, CDR2 SVGEGT. Trimming removed 5 bases at V and 4 bases at J, with 11 bases between. The CDR3 DNA follows: TGTGCCAGCAGTCTTGGTTTCGGAGAGACCCAGTACTTC. As protein: CASSLGFGETQYF.

The rearrangement links TRBV3-1 (or the pseudogene TRBV3-2) to TRBJ2-3; D ambiguous. V lost 2 bases and J lost 2, with 5 bases in between. The CDR3 totals 13 residues. CDR1 and CDR2 from the germline V gene are LGHDT and YNNKEL (reference sequence). Written as DNA, the CDR3 is TGTGCCAGCAGCCAAATTCTCACAGATACGCAGTATTTT. Translation: CASSQILTDTQYF.

The chain uses TRBV20-1 and TRBJ1-5; tentatively, D is TRBD1 (5 bases). Germline V gene data show CDR1 as DFQATT and CDR2 as SNEGSKA (reference sequence). The CDR3 runs 14 residues. The germline V and J ends were trimmed by 3 bases and 2 bases, with 11 bases remaining between them. DNA of the CDR3: TGCAGTGCTAGTTGGGTAGGGGGCAATCAGCCCCAGCATTTT. The encoded protein is CSASWVGGNQPQHF.

The CDR3 nucleotides are TGCAGTGCTAGTGCCTCTAGCGGGAGTTCCTACAATGAGCAGTTCTTC. Protein: CSASASSGSSYNEQFF. This chain links TRBV20-1 with TRBJ2-1; 10 bases line up with TRBD2. Germline-derived CDR1 and CDR2 are DFQATT and SNEGSKA (reference sequence). CDR3 length equals 16 residues. J gave up 1 base and V 3 bases, and 6 bases lay outside the gene matches.

In its sample, this clone was seen once. V usage is TRBV21-1 and J usage is TRBJ2-7; the table names TRBD1, a call not compared with the DNA. TRBV21-1 is labeled a pseudogene. The CDR3 contains 15 residues. CDR3 nucleotide sequence: TGTGCCAGCAGCAAAGGAACAGGACCCTCCTACGAGCAGTACTTC. Its translation is CASSKGTGPSYEQYF.

The chain couples TRBV6-2 or TRBV6-3 to TRBJ1-1; weak D call: TRBD1 (6 bases). The CDR3 spans 13 residues. V dropped 2 bases and J dropped 8 bases, with 12 bases sitting between them. Germline values: CDR1 MNHEY, CDR2 SVGEGT. This chain's CDR3 is CASSYLGQTEAFF. In DNA, the CDR3 is TGTGCCAGCAGTTACCTCGGACAGACAGAAGCTTTCTTT.

The chain carries TRBV7-9 and TRBJ1-4; D not resolved. This CDR3 has 17 amino acids. Germline-derived CDR1 and CDR2 are SEHNR and FQNEAQ (reference sequence). V lost 1 base to trimming and J lost 5 bases, with 17 bases between them. The CDR3, as DNA: TGTGCCAGCAGCTTAGACGGGAGGGTTATTATGAATGAAAAACTGTTTTTT. It yields the protein CASSLDGRVIMNEKLFF.

For this clone: Other DNA sequences of this sample code for an identical CDR3. This chain uses TRBV30 with TRBJ1-6; 8 nucleotides agree with TRBD1. V dropped 0 bases and J dropped 6; count of bases not matched to a gene: 1. The CDR3 length is 14 residues. Germline CDR1 reads GTSNPN; CDR2 reads SVGIG (reference sequence). The CDR3 spells CAWSVTGVNSPLHF. CDR3 in DNA: TGTGCCTGGAGTGTGACAGGGGTTAATTCACCCCTCCACTTT.

This CDR3 reads CASSPRGHYGYTF. CDR3 sequence (DNA): TGTGCCAGCAGTCCTAGGGGGCACTATGGCTACACCTTC. The V gene is TRBV12-3 or TRBV12-4, the J gene TRBJ1-2, with 7 bases matching TRBD1. Germline trimming cut 5 bases from V and 3 bases from J; bases unmatched to any gene: 3. The CDR3 is 13 residues long.

The chain combines TRBV27 with TRBJ2-7, with 8 bases aligning to TRBD1. This CDR3 spans 15 amino acids. V trimming: 4 bases; J trimming: 2 bases; junction bases outside the gene matches: 7. Per the germline V gene, CDR1 is MNHEY and CDR2 is SMNVEV (reference sequence). The CDR3 coding sequence is TGTGCCAGCAGTTCAGACTGGACAGGGACCTACGAGCAGTACTTC. This translates into CASSSDWTGTYEQYF.

A single count supports this clone. The chain employs TRBV19 and TRBJ1-4; TRBD1 matches 8 bases. Germline assignment: CDR1 LNHDA and CDR2 SQIVND (reference sequence). The CDR3 spans 15 residues. With 5 bases clipped from V and 7 bases from J, the junction kept 9 bases outside the gene matches. CDR3 nucleotide sequence: TGTGCCAGTAGTTTTCAGGGGGCAGAAGGTGAAAAACTGTTTTTT. This sequence encodes CASSFQGAEGEKLFF.

This sequence joins TRBV6-6 and TRBJ2-6; D is undetermined. The CDR3 covers 14 residues. The V end lost 2 bases, the J end lost 3 bases, and 5 bases lay between the germline ends. Germline loops: CDR1 MNHNY, CDR2 SVGAGI (reference sequence). The CDR3: CASSYQNGANVLTF. CDR3 bases: TGTGCCAGCAGTTACCAGAATGGGGCCAACGTCCTGACTTTC.

The V gene is TRBV19, the J gene TRBJ2-7; 8 bases are a match to TRBD2. The CDR3 consists of 15 residues. The V segment lost 5 bases and the J segment 6 bases; nucleotides outside the gene matches: 12. CDR1 LNHDA and CDR2 SQIVND come from the germline V gene (reference sequence). CDR3: CASSPRGTRGFEQYF. Here the CDR3 DNA reads TGTGCCAGTAGTCCACGAGGGACTAGGGGTTTCGAGCAGTACTTC.

The chain has TRBV10-3 and TRBJ2-3; D might be TRBD1 (6 bases). V was pared by 0 bases and J by 6 bases, with 13 bases between. The V gene's germline CDR1 is ENHRY and CDR2 SYGVKD. The length of the CDR3 is 15 residues. In nucleotides, the CDR3 is TGTGCCATCAGTGAGTCGCAGGGGTCGGGGGATACGCAGTATTTT. Encoded protein: CAISESQGSGDTQYF.

The chain carries TRBV29-1 and TRBJ2-5; 7 bases match TRBD1. Germline CDR1 SQVTM, CDR2 ANQGSEA. J gave up 5 bases and V 7 bases, and 10 bases lay outside the gene matches. The CDR3 covers 13 residues. CDR3 sequence: CSGQGGYRETQYF. CDR3 coding DNA: TGCAGCGGACAGGGCGGGTATAGGGAGACCCAGTACTTC.

The chain carries TRBV11-1 and TRBJ2-5; 10 bases line up with TRBD2. Germline loops: CDR1 SGHAT, CDR2 FQDESV (reference sequence). CDR3 length equals 16 residues. V was pared by 3 bases and J by 1 base, with 5 bases of the junction left unmatched. CDR3 amino acids: CASSFGSGGAQETQYF. CDR3 coding DNA: TGTGCCAGCAGCTTTGGGAGCGGGGGGGCCCAAGAGACCCAGTACTTC.

The chain carries TRBV18 and TRBJ1-3; a possible D gene is TRBD1 (6 bases). The CDR3 consists of 17 residues. In germline, CDR1 is KGHSH, CDR2 LQKENI. Trimming took 1 base from V and 1 from J, leaving 14 bases between them. The DNA for the CDR3 is TGTGCCAGCTCACCACGGGCCCAGGGGTTATCTGGAAACACCATATATTTT. Protein sequence: CASSPRAQGLSGNTIYF.

The table lists this clone with a count of one. V and J are TRBV30 and TRBJ2-3; a weak D match, TRBD2 (7 bases). The germline V and J ends were trimmed by 2 bases and 0 bases, with 9 bases remaining between them. The CDR3 consists of 14 residues. In germline, CDR1 is GTSNPN, CDR2 SVGIG (reference sequence). CDR3 in DNA: TGTGCCTGGAGTCGGGGGGCCAGCACAGATACGCAGTATTTT. It is translated as CAWSRGASTDTQYF.

The chain employs TRBV7-3 and TRBJ1-2, with D tentatively TRBD1 (5 bases). V lost 5 bases to trimming and J lost 4 bases, with 11 bases between them. CDR3 length: 13 residues. Germline CDR1 reads SGHTA; CDR2 reads FQGTGA. The CDR3 protein is CASSPDMGYGYTF. CDR3 DNA: TGTGCCAGCAGCCCGGACATGGGCTATGGCTACACCTTC.

The CDR3 DNA is TGTGCCAGCAGTCCACAGCCATGGGCCTACAATGAGCAGTTCTTC. Translation: CASSPQPWAYNEQFF. The chain recombines TRBV6-5 with TRBJ2-1; D call uncertain. The CDR3 extends over 15 amino acids. Per germline, CDR1 MNHEY and CDR2 SVGAGI. V shed 5 bases and J shed 2 bases, with 13 bases lying between them.